The following is a T cell receptor (beta chain) sequence with its context. Antigen specificity is unknown. An overlapping HIV-1 Gag peptide pool stimulated these cells at 1 ug/peptide/mL. Memory cells lacking CD40L and CD69 with high CD45RO were sorted. CDR3 length equals 14 residues. V was cut by 2 bases and J by 0 bases, with 7 bases left in between. From germline, CDR1 is MNHEY and CDR2 SMNVEV (reference sequence). These data originate in a study of persistence of HIV-infected CD4 T cells. The libraries were made with immunoSEQ version 4 in survey mode. Profiling relied on immunoSEQ multiplex PCR, and the TCRdb table lists in-frame clones only, not all of them. Here the sample spans about 36,000 clones, around 83% being singletons. Study results and limitations: Bulk TCR data could not be restricted to HIV-1-infected CMV-responding cells.

This receptor was taken from an adult with HIV. The donor label of this sample is uncertain. The chain has TRBV27 and TRBJ1-2, with D uncertain. Source: cultured CD4+ T cells from PBMCs, taken from a patient who received antiretroviral therapy. DNA of the CDR3: TGTGCCAGCAGTTTAAAAGGTTCTAACTATGGCTACACCTTC. Its translation: CASSLKGSNYGYTF.